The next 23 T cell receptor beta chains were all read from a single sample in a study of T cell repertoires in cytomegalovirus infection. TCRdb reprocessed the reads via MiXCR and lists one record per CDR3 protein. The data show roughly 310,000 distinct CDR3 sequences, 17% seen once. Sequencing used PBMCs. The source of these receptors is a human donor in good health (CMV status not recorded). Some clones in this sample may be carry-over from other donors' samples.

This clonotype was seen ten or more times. CDR3 amino acids: CASSPTADGEQYF. CDR3 DNA sequence: TGTGCCAGCAGCCCGACAGCGGATGGCGAGCAGTACTTC. V and J are TRBV7-2 and TRBJ2-7; D possibly matches TRBD1 or TRBD2 (5 bases each). The CDR3 consists of 13 residues. V lost 5 bases, J lost 6 bases, and 14 bases lay in between. The germline V gene has CDR1 SGHTA and CDR2 FQGNSA.

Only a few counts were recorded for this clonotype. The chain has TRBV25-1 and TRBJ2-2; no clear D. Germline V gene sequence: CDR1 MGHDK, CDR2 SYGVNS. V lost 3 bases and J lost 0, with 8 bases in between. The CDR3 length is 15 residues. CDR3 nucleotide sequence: TGTGCCAGCAGTGATGGGGTGTCGAACACCGGGGAGCTGTTTTTT. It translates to CASSDGVSNTGELFF.

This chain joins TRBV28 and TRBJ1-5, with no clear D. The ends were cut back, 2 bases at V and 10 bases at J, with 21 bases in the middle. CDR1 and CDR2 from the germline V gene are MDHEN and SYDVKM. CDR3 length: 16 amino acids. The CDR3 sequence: CASSLVPDSGPEPQHF. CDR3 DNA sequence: TGTGCCAGCAGTTTAGTCCCCGACTCCGGCCCAGAACCCCAGCATTTT.

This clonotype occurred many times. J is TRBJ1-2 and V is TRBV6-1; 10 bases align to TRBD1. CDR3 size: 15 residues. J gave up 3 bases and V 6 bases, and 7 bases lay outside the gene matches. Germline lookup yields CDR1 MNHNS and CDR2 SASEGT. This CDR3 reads CASSTGTGEYYGYTF. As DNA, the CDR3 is TGTGCCAGCAGCACCGGGACAGGGGAATACTATGGCTACACCTTC.

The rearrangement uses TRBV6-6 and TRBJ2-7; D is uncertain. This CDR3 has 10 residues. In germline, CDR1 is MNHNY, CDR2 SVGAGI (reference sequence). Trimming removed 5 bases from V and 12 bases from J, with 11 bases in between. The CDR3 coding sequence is TGTGCCAGCAGTGAGAGCCACAGGTACTTC. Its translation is CASSESHRYF.

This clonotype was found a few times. This CDR3 reads CASSERTGTGNEKLFF. Written as DNA, the CDR3 is TGTGCCAGCAGTGAGAGGACCGGGACAGGGAATGAAAAACTGTTTTTT. This chain links TRBV2 with TRBJ1-4, with 9 bases identical to TRBD1. Germline assignment: CDR1 SNHLY and CDR2 FYNNEI. The J segment lost 5 bases and the V segment lost 3 bases, leaving 7 bases of the junction unmatched. The CDR3 has 16 amino acids.

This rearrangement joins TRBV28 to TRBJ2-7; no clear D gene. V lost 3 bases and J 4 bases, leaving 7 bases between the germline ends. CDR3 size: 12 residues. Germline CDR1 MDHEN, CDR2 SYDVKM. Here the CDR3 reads CASSFFNYEQYF. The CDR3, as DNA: TGTGCCAGCAGTTTCTTTAATTACGAGCAGTACTTC. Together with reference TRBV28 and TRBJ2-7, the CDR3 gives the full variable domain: DVKVTQSSRYLVKRTGEKVFLECVQDMDHENMFWYRQDPGLGLRLIYFSYDVKMKEKGDIPEGYSVSREKKERFSLILESASTNQTSMYLCASSFFNYEQYFGPGTRLTVT.

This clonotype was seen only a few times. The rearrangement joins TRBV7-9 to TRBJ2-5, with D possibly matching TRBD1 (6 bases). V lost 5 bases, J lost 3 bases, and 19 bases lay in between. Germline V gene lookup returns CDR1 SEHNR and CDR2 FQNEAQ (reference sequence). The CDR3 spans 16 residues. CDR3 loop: CASSHVPGRGKETQYF. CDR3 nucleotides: TGTGCCAGCAGCCACGTACCAGGAAGGGGGAAAGAGACCCAGTACTTC.

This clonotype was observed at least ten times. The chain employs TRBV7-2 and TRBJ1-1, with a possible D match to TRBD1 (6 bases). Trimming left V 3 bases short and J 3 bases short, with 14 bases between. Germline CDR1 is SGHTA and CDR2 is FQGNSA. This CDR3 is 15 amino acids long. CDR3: CASSLVRGLDTEAFF. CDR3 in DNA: TGTGCCAGCAGCTTGGTCAGGGGCTTAGACACTGAAGCTTTCTTT.

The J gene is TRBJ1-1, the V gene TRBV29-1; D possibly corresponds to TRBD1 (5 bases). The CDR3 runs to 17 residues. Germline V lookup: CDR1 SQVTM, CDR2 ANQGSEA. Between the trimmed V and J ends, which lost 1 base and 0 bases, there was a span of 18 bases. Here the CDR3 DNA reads TGCAGCGTTGAAGGGGTGGAGGGGCGCCCCGTGAACACTGAAGCTTTCTTT. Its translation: CSVEGVEGRPVNTEAFF.

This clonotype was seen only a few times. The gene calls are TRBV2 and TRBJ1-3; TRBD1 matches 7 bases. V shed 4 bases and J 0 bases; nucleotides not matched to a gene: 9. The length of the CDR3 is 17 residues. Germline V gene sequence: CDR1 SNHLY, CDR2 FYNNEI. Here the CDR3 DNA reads TGTGCCAGCAGTGGCCCAATGGGACAGCTCTCTGGAAACACCATATATTTT. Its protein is CASSGPMGQLSGNTIYF.

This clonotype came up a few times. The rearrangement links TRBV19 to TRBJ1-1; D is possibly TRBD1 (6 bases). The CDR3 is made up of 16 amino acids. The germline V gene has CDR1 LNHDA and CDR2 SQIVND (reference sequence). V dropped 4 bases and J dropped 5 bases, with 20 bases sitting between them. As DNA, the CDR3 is TGTGCCAGTAGTACCTTACTGGGGGCGGGAGATACTGAAGCTTTCTTT. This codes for CASSTLLGAGDTEAFF.

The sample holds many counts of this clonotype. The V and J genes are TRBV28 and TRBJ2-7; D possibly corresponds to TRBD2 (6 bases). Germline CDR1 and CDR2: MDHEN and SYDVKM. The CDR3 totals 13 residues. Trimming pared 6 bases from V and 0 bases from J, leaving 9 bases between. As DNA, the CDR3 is TGTGCCAGCAGACACGGGAGCTCCTACGAGCAGTACTTC. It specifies CASRHGSSYEQYF.

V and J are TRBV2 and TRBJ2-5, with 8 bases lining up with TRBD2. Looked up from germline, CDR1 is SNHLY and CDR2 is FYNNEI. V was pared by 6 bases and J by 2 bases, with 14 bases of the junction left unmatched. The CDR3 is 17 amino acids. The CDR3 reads CASRSRGGGGNQETQYF. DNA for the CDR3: TGTGCCAGCAGATCCCGGGGGGGGGGGGGGAATCAAGAGACCCAGTACTTC.

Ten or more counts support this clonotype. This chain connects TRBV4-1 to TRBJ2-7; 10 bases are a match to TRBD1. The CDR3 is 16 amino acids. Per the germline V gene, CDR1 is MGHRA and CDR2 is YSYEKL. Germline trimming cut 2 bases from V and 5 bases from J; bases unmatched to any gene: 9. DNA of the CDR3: TGCGCCAGCAGCCAAACCTTTAGGGACAGGGGTCACGAGCAGTACTTC. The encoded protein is CASSQTFRDRGHEQYF.

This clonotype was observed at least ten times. The CDR3 sequence is CATSRDGGASDTQYF. DNA of the CDR3: TGTGCCACCAGCAGAGACGGGGGGGCCTCAGATACGCAGTATTTT. The V call is TRBV15, the J call TRBJ2-3; 8 positions agree with TRBD2. This CDR3 comprises 15 residues. The J segment lost 4 bases and the V segment lost 0 bases, leaving 3 bases of the junction unmatched. Germline V gene lookup returns CDR1 LNHNV and CDR2 YYDKDF (reference sequence).

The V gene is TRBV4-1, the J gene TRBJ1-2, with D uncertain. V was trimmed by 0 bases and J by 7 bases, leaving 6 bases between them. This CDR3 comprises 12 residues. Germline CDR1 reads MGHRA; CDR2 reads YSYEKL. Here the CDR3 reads CASSQEWSGYTF. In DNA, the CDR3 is TGCGCCAGCAGCCAAGAATGGAGTGGCTACACCTTC.

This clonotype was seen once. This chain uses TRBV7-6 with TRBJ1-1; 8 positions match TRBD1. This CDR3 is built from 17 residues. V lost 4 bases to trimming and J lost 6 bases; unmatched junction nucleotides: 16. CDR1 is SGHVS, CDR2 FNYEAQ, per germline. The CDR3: CASSSGQASGGSAEAFF. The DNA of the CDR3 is TGTGCCAGCAGCTCGGGACAGGCCTCGGGTGGGAGCGCTGAAGCTTTCTTT.

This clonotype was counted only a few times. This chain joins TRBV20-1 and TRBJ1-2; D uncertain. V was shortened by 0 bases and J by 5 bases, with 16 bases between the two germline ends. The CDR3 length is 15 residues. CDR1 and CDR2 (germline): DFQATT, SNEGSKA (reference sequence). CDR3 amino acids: CSARDIGRSSYGYTF. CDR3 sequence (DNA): TGCAGTGCTAGAGATATCGGCAGGTCATCTTATGGCTACACCTTC.

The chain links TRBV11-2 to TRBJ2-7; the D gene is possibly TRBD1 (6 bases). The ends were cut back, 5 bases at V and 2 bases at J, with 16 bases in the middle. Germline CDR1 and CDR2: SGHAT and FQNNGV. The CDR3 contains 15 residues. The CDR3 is CASSLPDRPTYEQYF. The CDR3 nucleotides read TGTGCCAGCAGCCTCCCCGACAGGCCGACCTACGAGCAGTACTTC.

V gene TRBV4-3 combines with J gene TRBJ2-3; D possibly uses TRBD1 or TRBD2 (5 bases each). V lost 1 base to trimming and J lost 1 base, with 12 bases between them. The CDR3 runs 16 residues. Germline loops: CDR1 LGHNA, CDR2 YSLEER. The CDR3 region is CASSQGGGLGTDTQYF. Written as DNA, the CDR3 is TGCGCCAGCAGCCAAGGGGGCGGGCTCGGCACAGATACGCAGTATTTT.

This CDR3 is CASSHYRDREGNTQYF. The CDR3 bases are TGCGCCAGCAGCCATTACCGGGACAGGGAAGGAAATACGCAGTATTTT. The chain uses TRBV4-3 and TRBJ2-3; 9 nucleotides match TRBD1. The ends lost 3 bases at V and 7 bases at J; junction bases unmatched: 11. The CDR3 is 16 residues long. Per the germline V gene, CDR1 is LGHNA and CDR2 is YSLEER.

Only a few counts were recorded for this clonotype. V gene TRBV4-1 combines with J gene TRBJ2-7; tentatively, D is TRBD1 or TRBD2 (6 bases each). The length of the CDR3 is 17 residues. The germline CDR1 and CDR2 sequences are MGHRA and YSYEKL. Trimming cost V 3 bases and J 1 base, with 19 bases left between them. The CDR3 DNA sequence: TGCGCCAGCAGCCACCCCCAAGACGGGGGCCCATCCTACGAGCAGTACTTC. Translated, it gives CASSHPQDGGPSYEQYF.